One and the same sample provided the 29 T cell receptor beta chains below, sequenced in a study of blood T cell repertoires in COVID-19. The table came from immunoSEQ multiplex PCR; TCRdb's copy has only in-frame clones and leaves some out. The sample lists roughly 200,000 clones; about 83% were seen once. Material: peripheral blood. The receptors here all came from a human donor in a cohort sampled during active COVID-19.

The genes are TRBV28 and TRBJ2-7; D unclear. CDR1 MDHEN and CDR2 SYDVKM come from the germline V gene. V lost 11 bases, J lost 6 bases, and 11 bases lay in between. The CDR3 spans 10 residues. Here the CDR3 DNA reads TGTGCCGTCGAGCACCTCGAGCAGTACTTC. Protein product: CAVEHLEQYF.

This clone was counted once. The chain joins TRBV27 to TRBJ2-1, with 8 nucleotides matching TRBD1. CDR1 is MNHEY, CDR2 SMNVEV, per germline (reference sequence). The CDR3 has 12 residues. Losses at the gene ends were 5 bases for V and 15 bases for J; bases not matched to a gene: 9. This chain's CDR3 is CASSGSARGLFF. CDR3 sequence (DNA): TGTGCCAGCAGTGGGAGTGCCAGGGGGCTGTTCTTC.

The V and J genes are TRBV4-2 and TRBJ1-5, with D unclear. The V gene lost 0 bases and the J gene lost 1 base, with 13 bases spanning the gap. Germline V CDR1 and CDR2: LGHNA, YNFKEQ. The CDR3 totals 17 residues. The CDR3 is CASSQESAGGSNQPQHF. As DNA, the CDR3 is TGTGCCAGCAGCCAAGAGTCGGCGGGTGGGAGCAATCAGCCCCAGCATTTT.

This chain joins TRBV29-1 and TRBJ1-5, with TRBD1 matching over 12 bases. Germline CDR1 reads SQVTM; CDR2 reads ANQGSEA. The length of the CDR3 is 14 residues. J was trimmed by 5 bases and V by 4 bases; bases with no gene match: 3. CDR3 loop: CSVAGQGADQPQHF. CDR3 DNA sequence: TGCAGCGTTGCGGGACAGGGGGCCGATCAGCCCCAGCATTTT.

The chain uses TRBV13 and TRBJ1-6; tentative D call: TRBD1 (5 bases). The CDR3 contains 15 residues. Deletions cut 6 bases from V and 10 bases from J, with 19 bases between. Germline V gene data show CDR1 as PRHDT and CDR2 as FYEKMQ (reference sequence). The CDR3 DNA follows: TGTGCCAGCAGTTATACCCCGCAGGGCCAGTCACCCCTCCACTTT. As protein: CASSYTPQGQSPLHF.

This clone was detected only once. The chain has TRBV7-2 and TRBJ2-4; D ambiguous. The ends were cut back, 3 bases at V and 2 bases at J, with 8 bases in the middle. Germline CDR1 and CDR2: SGHTA and FQGNSA. CDR3 size: 14 residues. In DNA, the CDR3 is TGTGCCAGCAGCTTGCTAAACTCCAAAAACATTCAGTACTTC. It codes for CASSLLNSKNIQYF.

The chain joins TRBV9 to TRBJ2-1, with unresolved D. V was pared by 2 bases and J by 5 bases, with 8 bases between. The CDR3 sequence is 13 residues long. CDR1 is SGDLS and CDR2 is YYNGEE in the germline V gene. The chain's CDR3 is CASSVNTNNEQFF. Written as DNA, the CDR3 is TGTGCCAGCAGCGTTAACACTAACAATGAGCAGTTCTTC.

This sequence joins TRBV18 and TRBJ1-1, with TRBD1 matching over 8 bases. CDR3 length: 15 amino acids. Germline CDR1 is KGHSH and CDR2 is LQKENI. The trim removed 3 bases at V and 1 base at J, leaving 4 bases unmatched. The DNA of the CDR3 is TGTGCCAGCTCACCTATCCAGGGGGCGAACACTGAAGCTTTCTTT. It codes for CASSPIQGANTEAFF.

The V and J genes are TRBV5-1 and TRBJ2-7, with a possible D match to TRBD2 (6 bases). Germline values: CDR1 SGHRS, CDR2 YFSETQ. The CDR3 runs 16 residues. Trimming took off 3 bases at V and 4 bases at J, with 20 bases between the two ends. The CDR3 DNA reads as TGCGCCAGCAGCTCTACGGAGCGGAGGGACTCATACGAGCAGTACTTC. Residues: CASSSTERRDSYEQYF.

This chain uses TRBV5-4 with TRBJ2-5, with TRBD2 identical over 8 bases. Trimming cost V 9 bases and J 3 bases; bases outside gene matches: 7. The CDR3 contains 13 residues. Germline V gene data show CDR1 as SGHNT and CDR2 as YYREEE (reference sequence). The DNA for the CDR3 is TGTGCCACCGCACGGGGGGGCAAAGAGACCCAGTACTTC. This sequence encodes CATARGGKETQYF.

This clone has only a few counts. The V gene is TRBV11-2, the J gene TRBJ1-2; 9 positions match TRBD1. Germline V gene sequence: CDR1 SGHAT, CDR2 FQNNGV. The V segment lost 5 bases and the J segment 4 bases; nucleotides outside the gene matches: 8. This CDR3 has 15 amino acids. The CDR3 DNA sequence: TGTGCCAGCAGCCAGAGGACAGGGGTCGGCTATGGCTACACCTTC. It yields the protein CASSQRTGVGYGYTF.

The rearrangement links TRBV5-1 to TRBJ2-7; TRBD2 might be the D (5 bases). The length of the CDR3 is 13 residues. The V end was cut by 3 bases, the J end by 2 bases, with 9 bases between. Germline assignment: CDR1 SGHRS and CDR2 YFSETQ. This CDR3 is CASSSGNPYEQYF. CDR3 in DNA: TGCGCCAGCAGCTCCGGGAACCCCTACGAGCAGTACTTC.

For this clone: The same CDR3 can be traced to other DNA sequences in this sample. The rearrangement links TRBV18 to TRBJ2-2; the match to TRBD1 covers 7 bases. Germline assignment: CDR1 KGHSH and CDR2 LQKENI. CDR3 length equals 15 residues. Trimming took 3 bases from V and 2 from J; bases not matched to a gene: 3. CDR3 protein: CASSPGTVNTGELFF. DNA for the CDR3: TGTGCCAGCTCACCGGGGACAGTTAACACCGGGGAGCTGTTTTTT.

V gene TRBV19 combines with J gene TRBJ2-1, with TRBD2 matching over 13 bases. This CDR3 spans 15 amino acids. J gave up 5 bases and V 10 bases, and 8 bases lay outside the gene matches. CDR1 is LNHDA, CDR2 SQIVND, per germline (reference sequence). The CDR3 DNA reads TGTGCCACCAAGCGACTAGCGGGGGGAGACAATGAGCAGTTCTTC. This gives the protein CATKRLAGGDNEQFF. The entire variable domain, with the rest obtained from reference TRBV19 and TRBJ2-1, is as follows: DGGITQSPKYLFRKEGQNVTLSCEQNLNHDAMYWYRQDPGQGLRLIYYSQIVNDFQKGDIAEGYSVSREKKESFPLTVTSAQKNPTAFYLCATKRLAGGDNEQFFGPGTRLTVL.

This clone was picked up one time. V and J are TRBV28 and TRBJ2-7; TRBD1 aligns across 9 bases. After removal of 6 bases from V and 4 bases from J, the junction contained 7 bases not matched to a gene. The CDR3 runs 14 residues. Germline V CDR1 and CDR2: MDHEN, SYDVKM. CDR3 protein: CASSGTGSQYEQYF. In DNA form, the CDR3 reads TGTGCCAGCAGCGGGACAGGGTCTCAGTACGAGCAGTACTTC.

The gene calls are TRBV21-1 and TRBJ1-3; TRBD1, as called in the table, went unchecked against the DNA. TRBV21-1 is noted as a pseudogene. This CDR3 is built from 16 residues. The CDR3 sequence is CASSKIPDSSGNTIYF. The CDR3 DNA reads as TGTGCCAGCAGCAAGATCCCAGACAGCTCTGGAAACACCATATATTTT.

The V gene is TRBV11-2, the J gene TRBJ1-2; the D gene is possibly TRBD1 (6 bases). Germline-derived CDR1 and CDR2 are SGHAT and FQNNGV. The V end lost 4 bases, the J end lost 5 bases, and 17 bases lay between the germline ends. The CDR3 is made up of 15 amino acids. The CDR3 DNA follows: TGTGCCAGCAGCTCGACCCCGACAGGATCTTATGGCTACACCTTC. Amino acids: CASSSTPTGSYGYTF.

The chain couples TRBV6-4 to TRBJ1-1; no clear D. The CDR3 has 13 residues. CDR1 MRHNA and CDR2 SNTAGT come from the germline V gene. The V end lost 4 bases, the J end lost 5 bases, and 11 bases lay between the germline ends. CDR3 nucleotides: TGTGCCAGCAGTGTGAACAGCCAAACTGAAGCTTTCTTT. It yields the protein CASSVNSQTEAFF.

The chain recombines TRBV29-1 with TRBJ2-7; D is perhaps TRBD1 (6 bases). Looked up from germline, CDR1 is SQVTM and CDR2 is ANQGSEA. Trimming removed 3 bases from V and 2 bases from J, with 11 bases in between. The CDR3 contains 13 residues. The CDR3 bases are TGCAGCGTTGATACAGGGAAGACCTACGAGCAGTACTTC. Its translation is CSVDTGKTYEQYF.

V and J are TRBV12-3 or TRBV12-4 and TRBJ1-2; D ambiguous. This CDR3 region has 11 residues. V dropped 5 bases and J dropped 7 bases, with 8 bases sitting between them. As DNA, the CDR3 is TGTGCCAGCAGTGTCGGTGCTGGCTACACCTTC. It yields the protein CASSVGAGYTF.

This sequence joins TRBV19 and TRBJ2-6, with 8 bases that match TRBD1. The CDR3 spans 19 residues. Germline-derived CDR1 and CDR2 are LNHDA and SQIVND (reference sequence). V lost 7 bases, J lost 0 bases, and 14 bases stayed unmatched. CDR3 loop: CASTPMATGAHSGANVLTF. The CDR3 bases are TGTGCCAGTACCCCGATGGCGACAGGGGCTCACTCTGGGGCCAACGTCCTGACTTTC.

J is TRBJ1-5 and V is TRBV6-1; 7 bases align to TRBD1. This CDR3 region has 15 residues. CDR1 and CDR2 from the germline V gene are MNHNS and SASEGT. After removal of 3 bases from V and 6 bases from J, the junction contained 8 bases not matched to a gene. The DNA for the CDR3 is TGTGCCAGCAGTGAGGTTATGACAGGGACTCAGCCCCAGCATTTT. This gives the protein CASSEVMTGTQPQHF.

The chain couples TRBV10-3 to TRBJ2-2; 8 bases match TRBD2. The V gene's germline CDR1 is ENHRY and CDR2 SYGVKD. This CDR3 has 16 residues. The ends lost 3 bases at V and 0 bases at J; junction bases unmatched: 3. This chain's CDR3 is CAISDRGGSNTGELFF. In DNA, the CDR3 is TGTGCCATCAGTGATCGGGGGGGGTCGAACACCGGGGAGCTGTTTTTT.

The J gene is TRBJ1-4, the V gene TRBV16; possibly TRBD1 for D (5 bases). CDR1 is KGHSY, CDR2 FQNENV, per germline. This CDR3 comprises 15 residues. V was pared by 3 bases and J by 3 bases, with 11 bases between. The CDR3 is CASSHPDSSNEKLFF. In DNA, the CDR3 is TGTGCCAGCAGCCACCCCGACAGTTCTAATGAAAAACTGTTTTTT.

The chain links TRBV6-6 to TRBJ2-7; 7 nucleotides match TRBD1. CDR3 size: 14 residues. The germline gives CDR1 MNHNY, CDR2 SVGAGI (reference sequence). After removal of 5 bases from V and 2 bases from J, the junction contained 6 bases not matched to a gene. This CDR3 is CASSINRGAYEQYF. In DNA form, the CDR3 reads TGTGCCAGCAGTATAAACAGGGGAGCCTACGAGCAGTACTTC.

J is TRBJ1-5 and V is TRBV30; 8 positions agree with TRBD1. Germline CDR1 reads GTSNPN; CDR2 reads SVGIG (reference sequence). Trimming at V came to 5 bases and at J to 4 bases, leaving 10 bases not matched to a gene. CDR3 length equals 15 residues. CDR3 sequence: CAWPTRDRRNQPQHF. For the CDR3, the DNA is TGTGCCTGGCCAACCAGGGACAGGCGAAATCAGCCCCAGCATTTT.

The gene calls are TRBV27 and TRBJ2-7, with 8 bases that match TRBD2. With V trimmed by 7 bases and J by 6 bases, 14 bases remained unmatched. This CDR3 contains 15 residues. Looked up from germline, CDR1 is MNHEY and CDR2 is SMNVEV (reference sequence). CDR3: CASTPAGTRTSEQYF. CDR3 sequence (DNA): TGTGCCAGCACCCCGGCCGGGACTAGGACTTCCGAGCAGTACTTC.

The J gene is TRBJ2-7, the V gene TRBV28; TRBD1 aligns across 9 bases. Germline values: CDR1 MDHEN, CDR2 SYDVKM. The CDR3 totals 13 residues. The ends lost 8 bases at V and 5 bases at J; junction bases unmatched: 7. CDR3 nucleotides: TGTGCCAGCTGGGACAGGGATGTAAACGAGCAGTACTTC. Its translation: CASWDRDVNEQYF.

This rearrangement joins TRBV6-1 to TRBJ2-7; D is unresolved. Germline V lookup: CDR1 MNHNS, CDR2 SASEGT. V lost 2 bases to trimming and J lost 1 base, with 6 bases between them. The CDR3 is made up of 13 amino acids. CDR3 DNA sequence: TGTGCCAGCAGTGAACTGACATCCTACGAGCAGTACTTC. Its translation is CASSELTSYEQYF.